This T cell receptor beta chain derives from a study of cytomegalovirus exposure and HLA in healthy donors. This clone was counted only a few times. Its specificity is unknown. Regarding the study as a whole: The majority of TCR sequences were rare, yet some public TCRs appeared in many donors.

The PCR employed 60 Vbeta primers together with 13 Jbeta primers. Repertoires were generated with immunoSEQ multiplex PCR, while TCRdb's copy carries only in-frame clones and drops some. The data show about 180,000 clones, 72% seen once. Losses at the gene ends were 5 bases for V and 8 bases for J; bases not matched to a gene: 5. The germline CDR1 and CDR2 sequences are SGHTA and FQGTGA. This CDR3 region has 13 residues. This TCR derives from a human donor in good health. The rearrangement links TRBV7-3 to TRBJ2-1; the match to TRBD2 covers 8 bases. The sample was PBMCs. Here the CDR3 reads CASSRTSLDEQFF. The CDR3, as DNA: TGTGCCAGCAGCCGGACTAGCCTGGATGAGCAGTTCTTC. Supplemented by reference TRBV7-3 and TRBJ2-1, the full variable domain reads GAGVSQTPSNKVTEKGKYVELRCDPISGHTALYWYRQSLGQGPEFLIYFQGTGAADDSGLPNDRFFAVRPEGSVSTLKIQRTERGDSAVYLCASSRTSLDEQFFGPGTRLTVL.